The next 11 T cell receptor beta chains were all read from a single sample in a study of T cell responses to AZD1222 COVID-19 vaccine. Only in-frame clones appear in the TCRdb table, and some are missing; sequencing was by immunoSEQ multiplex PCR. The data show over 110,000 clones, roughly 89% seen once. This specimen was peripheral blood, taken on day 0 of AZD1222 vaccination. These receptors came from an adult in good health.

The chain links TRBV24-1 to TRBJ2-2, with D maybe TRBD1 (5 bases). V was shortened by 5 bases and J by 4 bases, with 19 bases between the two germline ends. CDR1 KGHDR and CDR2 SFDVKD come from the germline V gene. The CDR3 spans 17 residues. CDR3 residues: CATSGRSNLRGTGELFF. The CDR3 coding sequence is TGTGCCACCAGTGGGAGATCTAACCTTAGGGGCACCGGGGAGCTGTTTTTT.

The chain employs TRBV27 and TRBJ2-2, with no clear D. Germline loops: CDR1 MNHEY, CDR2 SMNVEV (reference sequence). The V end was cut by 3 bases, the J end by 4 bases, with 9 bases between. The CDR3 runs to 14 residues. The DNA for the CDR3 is TGTGCCAGCAGTTTCAAGGCCTTCACCGGGGAGCTGTTTTTT. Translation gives CASSFKAFTGELFF.

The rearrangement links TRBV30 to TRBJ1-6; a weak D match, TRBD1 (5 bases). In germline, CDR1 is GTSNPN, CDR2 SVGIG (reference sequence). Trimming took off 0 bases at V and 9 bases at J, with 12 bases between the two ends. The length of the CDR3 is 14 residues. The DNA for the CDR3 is TGTGCCTGGAGTGTATGGCAGGGCGGTTCACCCCTCCACTTT. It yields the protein CAWSVWQGGSPLHF.

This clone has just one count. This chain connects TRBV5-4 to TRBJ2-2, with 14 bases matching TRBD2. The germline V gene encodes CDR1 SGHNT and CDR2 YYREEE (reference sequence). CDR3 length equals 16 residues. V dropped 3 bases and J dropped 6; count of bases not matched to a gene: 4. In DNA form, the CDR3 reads TGTGCCAGCAGCTCGACTAGCGGGAGGGGGGCCGGGGAGCTGTTTTTT. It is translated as CASSSTSGRGAGELFF.

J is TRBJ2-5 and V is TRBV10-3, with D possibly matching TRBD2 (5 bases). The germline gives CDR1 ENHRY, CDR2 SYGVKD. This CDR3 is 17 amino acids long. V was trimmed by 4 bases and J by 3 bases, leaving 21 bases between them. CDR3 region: CAISAGKADQREETQYF. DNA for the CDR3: TGTGCCATCAGTGCCGGGAAAGCCGACCAGAGAGAAGAGACCCAGTACTTC.

The CDR3 sequence: CATTTGRYNEQFF. CDR3 in DNA: TGTGCCACCACGACAGGGCGATACAATGAGCAGTTCTTC. The V gene is TRBV24-1, the J gene TRBJ2-1; 7 positions match TRBD1. V lost 8 bases and J lost 4; bases outside the gene matches: 4. This CDR3 comprises 13 residues. CDR1 and CDR2 (germline): KGHDR, SFDVKD.

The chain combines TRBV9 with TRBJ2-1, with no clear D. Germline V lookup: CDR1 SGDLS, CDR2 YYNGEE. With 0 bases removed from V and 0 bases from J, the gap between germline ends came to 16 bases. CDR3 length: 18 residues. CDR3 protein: CASSVVGAGRSSYNEQFF. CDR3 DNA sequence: TGTGCCAGCAGCGTAGTAGGTGCCGGCCGGAGCTCCTACAATGAGCAGTTCTTC.

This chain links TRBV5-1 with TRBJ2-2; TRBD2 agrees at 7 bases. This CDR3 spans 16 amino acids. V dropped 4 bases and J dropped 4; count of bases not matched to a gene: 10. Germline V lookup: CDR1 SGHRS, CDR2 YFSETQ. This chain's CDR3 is CASSPRVAGGTGELFF. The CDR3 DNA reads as TGCGCCAGCAGCCCCAGGGTAGCGGGCGGCACCGGGGAGCTGTTTTTT.

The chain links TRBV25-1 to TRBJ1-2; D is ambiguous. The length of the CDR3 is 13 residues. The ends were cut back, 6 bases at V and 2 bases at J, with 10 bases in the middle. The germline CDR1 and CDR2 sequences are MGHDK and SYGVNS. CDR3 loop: CASSPTLNYGYTF. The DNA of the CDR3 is TGTGCCAGCAGCCCAACACTGAACTATGGCTACACCTTC.

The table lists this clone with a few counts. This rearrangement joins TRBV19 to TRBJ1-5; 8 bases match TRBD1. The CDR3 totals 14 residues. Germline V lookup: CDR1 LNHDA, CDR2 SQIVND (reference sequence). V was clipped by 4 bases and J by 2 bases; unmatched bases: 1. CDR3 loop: CASSTGGGNQPQHF. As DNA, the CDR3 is TGTGCCAGTAGTACAGGGGGCGGCAATCAGCCCCAGCATTTT. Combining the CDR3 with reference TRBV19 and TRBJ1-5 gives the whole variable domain DGGITQSPKYLFRKEGQNVTLSCEQNLNHDAMYWYRQDPGQGLRLIYYSQIVNDFQKGDIAEGYSVSREKKESFPLTVTSAQKNPTAFYLCASSTGGGNQPQHFGDGTRLSIL.

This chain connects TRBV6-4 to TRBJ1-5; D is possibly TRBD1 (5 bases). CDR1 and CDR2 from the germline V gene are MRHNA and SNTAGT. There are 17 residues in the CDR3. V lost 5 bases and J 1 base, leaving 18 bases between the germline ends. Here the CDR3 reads CASSYGAGLTSNQPQHF. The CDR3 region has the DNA TGTGCCAGCAGTTATGGGGCGGGGCTCACCAGCAATCAGCCCCAGCATTTT.